This T cell receptor (beta chain) originates from a study of shared clonotypes between healthy human individuals. V was pared by 4 bases and J by 7 bases, with 9 bases of the junction left unmatched. The CDR3 spans 14 residues. Germline V lookup: CDR1 ENHRY, CDR2 SYGVKD. Loaded into unsorted PBMC replicate PCRs was roughly 300 ng DNA, roughly 30,000 T cell genomes. Assay: immunoSEQ multiplex PCR; the TCRdb copy retains only in-frame clones and omits some. Of some 490,000 clones detected, almost 80% appear once; the ten largest clones hold about 11%. The material sequenced was PBMCs. V and J are TRBV10-3 and TRBJ1-2; 7 nucleotides match TRBD1. The sequence was collected from a woman aged 40 to 50 in good health. Some clones in this sample may be carry-over from other donors' samples. Here the CDR3 reads CAISGVQGLFGYTF. In nucleotides, the CDR3 is TGTGCCATCAGTGGCGTACAGGGGTTGTTTGGCTACACCTTC.